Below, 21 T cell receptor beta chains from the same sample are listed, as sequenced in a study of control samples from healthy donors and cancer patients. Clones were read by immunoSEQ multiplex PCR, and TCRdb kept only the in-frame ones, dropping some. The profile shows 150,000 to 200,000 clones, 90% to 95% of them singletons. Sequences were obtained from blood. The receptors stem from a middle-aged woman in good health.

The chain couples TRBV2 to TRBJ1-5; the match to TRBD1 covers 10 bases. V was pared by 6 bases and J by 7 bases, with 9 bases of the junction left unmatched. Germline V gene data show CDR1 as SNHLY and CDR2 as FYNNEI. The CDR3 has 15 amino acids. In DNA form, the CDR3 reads TGTGCCAGCAGGACCGACAGGGGGCGAGTGCAGCCCCAGCATTTT. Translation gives CASRTDRGRVQPQHF.

This chain's CDR3 is CASSEGARYTDTQYF. In DNA, the CDR3 is TGTGCCAGCAGCGAGGGGGCTAGGTACACAGATACGCAGTATTTT. The chain combines TRBV7-6 with TRBJ2-3, with 7 nucleotides matching TRBD1. V dropped 5 bases and J dropped 2; count of bases not matched to a gene: 7. The germline V gene encodes CDR1 SGHVS and CDR2 FNYEAQ. The CDR3 totals 15 residues.

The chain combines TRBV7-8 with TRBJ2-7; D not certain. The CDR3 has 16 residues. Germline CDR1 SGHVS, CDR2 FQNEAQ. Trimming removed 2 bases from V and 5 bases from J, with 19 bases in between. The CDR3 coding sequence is TGTGCCAGCAGCTTACCCCGAAACTACCGACTGCACGAGCAGTACTTC. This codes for CASSLPRNYRLHEQYF.

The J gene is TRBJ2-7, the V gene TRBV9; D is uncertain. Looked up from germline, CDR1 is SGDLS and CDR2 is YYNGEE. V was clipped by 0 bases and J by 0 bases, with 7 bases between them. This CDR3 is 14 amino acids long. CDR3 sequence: CASSVVGSSYEQYF. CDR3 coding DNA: TGTGCCAGCAGCGTAGTAGGATCCTCCTACGAGCAGTACTTC.

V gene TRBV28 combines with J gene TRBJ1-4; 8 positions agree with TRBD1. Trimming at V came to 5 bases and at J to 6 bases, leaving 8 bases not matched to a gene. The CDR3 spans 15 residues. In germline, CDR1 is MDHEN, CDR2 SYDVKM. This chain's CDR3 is CASSPPAGGYEKLFF. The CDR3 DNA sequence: TGTGCCAGCAGTCCCCCGGCAGGGGGCTATGAAAAACTGTTTTTT.

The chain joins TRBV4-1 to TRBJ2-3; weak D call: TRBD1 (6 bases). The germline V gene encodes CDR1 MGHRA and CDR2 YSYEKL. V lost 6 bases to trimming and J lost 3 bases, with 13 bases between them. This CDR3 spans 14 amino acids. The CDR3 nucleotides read TGCGCCAGCAGTAAACAGGGAGTGACAGATACGCAGTATTTT. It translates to CASSKQGVTDTQYF.

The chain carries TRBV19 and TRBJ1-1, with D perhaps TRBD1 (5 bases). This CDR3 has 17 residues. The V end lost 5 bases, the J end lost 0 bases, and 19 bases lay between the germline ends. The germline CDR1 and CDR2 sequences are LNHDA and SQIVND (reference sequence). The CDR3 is CASSPGPYRKMNTEAFF. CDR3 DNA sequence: TGTGCCAGTAGTCCGGGGCCCTACCGGAAAATGAACACTGAAGCTTTCTTT.

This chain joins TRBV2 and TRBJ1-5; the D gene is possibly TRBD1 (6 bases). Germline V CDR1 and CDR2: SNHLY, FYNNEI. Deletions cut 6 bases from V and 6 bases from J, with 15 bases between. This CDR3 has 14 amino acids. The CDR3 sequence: CASRGTGPPQPQHF. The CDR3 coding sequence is TGTGCCAGCAGGGGAACAGGGCCCCCTCAGCCCCAGCATTTT.

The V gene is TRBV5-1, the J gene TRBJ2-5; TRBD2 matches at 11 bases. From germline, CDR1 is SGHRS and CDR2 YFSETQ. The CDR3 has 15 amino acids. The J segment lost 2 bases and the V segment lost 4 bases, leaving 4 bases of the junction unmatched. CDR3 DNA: TGCGCCAGCAGCATAGCGGGAGGGCGTCAAGAGACCCAGTACTTC. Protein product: CASSIAGGRQETQYF. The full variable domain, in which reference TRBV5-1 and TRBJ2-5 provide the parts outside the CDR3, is KAGVTQTPRYLIKTRGQQVTLSCSPISGHRSVSWYQQTPGQGLQFLFEYFSETQRNKGNFPGRFSGRQFSNSRSEMNVSTLELGDSALYLCASSIAGGRQETQYFGPGTRLLVL.

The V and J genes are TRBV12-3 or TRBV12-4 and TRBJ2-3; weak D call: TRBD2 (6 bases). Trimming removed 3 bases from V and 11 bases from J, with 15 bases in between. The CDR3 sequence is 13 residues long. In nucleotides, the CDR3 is TGTGCCAGCAGTTTTATCCGGGGGATGGGGCAGTATTTT. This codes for CASSFIRGMGQYF.

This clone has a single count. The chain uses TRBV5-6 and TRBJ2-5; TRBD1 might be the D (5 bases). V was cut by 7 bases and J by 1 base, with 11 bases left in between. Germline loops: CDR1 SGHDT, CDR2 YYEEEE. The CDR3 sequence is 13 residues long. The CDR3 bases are TGTGCCAGCGGTTCCAGGGCCCAAGAGACCCAGTACTTC. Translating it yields CASGSRAQETQYF.

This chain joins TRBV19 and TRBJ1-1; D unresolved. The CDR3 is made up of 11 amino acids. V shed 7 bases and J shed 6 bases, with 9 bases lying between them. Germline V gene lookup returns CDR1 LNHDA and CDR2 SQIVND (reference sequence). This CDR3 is CASKGWAEAFF. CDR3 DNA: TGTGCCAGTAAGGGTTGGGCTGAAGCTTTCTTT.

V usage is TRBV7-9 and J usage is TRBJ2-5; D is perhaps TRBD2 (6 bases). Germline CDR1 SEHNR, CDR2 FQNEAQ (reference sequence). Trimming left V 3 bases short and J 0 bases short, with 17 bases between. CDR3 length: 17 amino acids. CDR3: CASSFSGSGKYQETQYF. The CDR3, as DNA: TGTGCCAGCAGCTTTTCAGGTAGCGGAAAGTACCAAGAGACCCAGTACTTC.

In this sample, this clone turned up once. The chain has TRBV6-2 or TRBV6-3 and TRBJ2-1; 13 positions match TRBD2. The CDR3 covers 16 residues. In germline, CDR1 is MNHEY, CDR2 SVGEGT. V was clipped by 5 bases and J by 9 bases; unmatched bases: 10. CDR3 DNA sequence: TGTGCCAGCAGTGATAGGACTAGCGGGGGAGGGGGTGAGCAGTTCTTC. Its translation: CASSDRTSGGGGEQFF.

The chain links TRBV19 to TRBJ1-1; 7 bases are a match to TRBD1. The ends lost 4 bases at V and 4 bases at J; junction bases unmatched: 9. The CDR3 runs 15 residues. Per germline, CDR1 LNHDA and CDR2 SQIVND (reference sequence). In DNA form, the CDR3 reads TGTGCCAGTAGTAGAGACTACAGGGGTGGCACTGAAGCTTTCTTT. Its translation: CASSRDYRGGTEAFF.

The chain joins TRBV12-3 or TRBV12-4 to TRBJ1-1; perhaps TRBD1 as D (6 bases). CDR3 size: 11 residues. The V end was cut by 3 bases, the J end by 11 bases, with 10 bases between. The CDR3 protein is CASSFGQSAFF. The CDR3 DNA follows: TGTGCCAGCAGTTTCGGACAGTCGGCTTTCTTT.

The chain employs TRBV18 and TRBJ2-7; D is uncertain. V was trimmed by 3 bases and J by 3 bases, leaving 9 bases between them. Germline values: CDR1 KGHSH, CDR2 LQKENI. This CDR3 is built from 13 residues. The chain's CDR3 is CASSPSPLYEQYF. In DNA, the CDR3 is TGTGCCAGCTCACCTTCACCGCTCTACGAGCAGTACTTC.

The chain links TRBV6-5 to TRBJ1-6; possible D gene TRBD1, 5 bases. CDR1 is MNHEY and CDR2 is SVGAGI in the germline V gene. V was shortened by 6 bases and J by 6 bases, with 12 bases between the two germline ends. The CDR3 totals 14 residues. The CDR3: CASRKEGFNSPLHF. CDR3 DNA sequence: TGTGCCAGCAGAAAAGAGGGGTTTAATTCACCCCTCCACTTT.

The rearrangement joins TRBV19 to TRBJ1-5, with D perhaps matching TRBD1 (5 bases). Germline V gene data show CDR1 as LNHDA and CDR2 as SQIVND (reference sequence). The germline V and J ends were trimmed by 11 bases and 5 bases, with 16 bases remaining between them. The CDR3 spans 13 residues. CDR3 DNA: TGTGCCGGGGGGATAGACATTTATCAGCCCCAGCATTTT. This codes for CAGGIDIYQPQHF.

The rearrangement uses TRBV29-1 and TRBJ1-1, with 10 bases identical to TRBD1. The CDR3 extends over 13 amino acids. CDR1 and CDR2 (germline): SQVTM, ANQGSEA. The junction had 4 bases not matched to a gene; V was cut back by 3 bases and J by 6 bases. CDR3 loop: CSVERDRGAEAFF. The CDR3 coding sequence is TGCAGCGTTGAGAGGGACAGGGGAGCTGAAGCTTTCTTT.

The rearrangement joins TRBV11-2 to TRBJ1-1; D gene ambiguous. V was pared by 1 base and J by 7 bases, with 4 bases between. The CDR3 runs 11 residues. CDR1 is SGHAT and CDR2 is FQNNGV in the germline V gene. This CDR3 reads CASSLVLEAFF. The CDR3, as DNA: TGTGCCAGCAGCTTAGTGCTTGAAGCTTTCTTT. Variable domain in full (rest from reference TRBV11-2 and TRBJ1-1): EAGVAQSPRYKIIEKRQSVAFWCNPISGHATLYWYQQILGQGPKLLIQFQNNGVVDDSQLPKDRFSAERLKGVDSTLKIQPAKLEDSAVYLCASSLVLEAFFGQGTRLTVV.